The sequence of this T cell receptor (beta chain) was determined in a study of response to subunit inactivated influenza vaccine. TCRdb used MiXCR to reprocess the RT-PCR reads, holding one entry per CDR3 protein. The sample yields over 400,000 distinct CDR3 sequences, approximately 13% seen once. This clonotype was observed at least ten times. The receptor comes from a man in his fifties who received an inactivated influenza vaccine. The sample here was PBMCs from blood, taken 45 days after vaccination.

CDR3 loop: CATASSGAGGTDTQYF. CDR3 DNA: TGTGCCACCGCATCATCCGGAGCAGGGGGCACAGATACGCAGTATTTT. The chain carries TRBV24-1 and TRBJ2-3; D might be TRBD1 (6 bases). CDR1 KGHDR and CDR2 SFDVKD come from the germline V gene. The CDR3 runs to 16 residues. V gave up 9 bases and J gave up 1 base, with 19 bases separating them.